What follows describes a single T cell receptor beta chain. Other nucleotide sequences in the sample specify the same CDR3. This specimen belongs to a study of control samples from healthy donors and cancer patients. CDR3 length equals 15 residues. V lost 2 bases to trimming and J lost 3 bases, with 11 bases between them. Per germline, CDR1 SGHRS and CDR2 YFSETQ. Some clones are missing from TCRdb's copy, which holds only in-frame ones; the method was immunoSEQ multiplex PCR. The top ten clones hold approximately 1% of a sample with some 150,000 clones, approximately 96% of them seen once. Sequencing used blood. This TCR was sampled from a woman in her twenties or thirties in good health. The chain couples TRBV5-1 to TRBJ2-2; D gene ambiguous. CDR3 sequence reads: CASSLGRVDTGELFF. For the CDR3, the DNA is TGCGCCAGCAGCTTAGGAAGGGTTGACACCGGGGAGCTGTTTTTT. Full variable domain (missing parts from reference TRBV5-1 and TRBJ2-2): KAGVTQTPRYLIKTRGQQVTLSCSPISGHRSVSWYQQTPGQGLQFLFEYFSETQRNKGNFPGRFSGRQFSNSRSEMNVSTLELGDSALYLCASSLGRVDTGELFFGEGSRLTVL.